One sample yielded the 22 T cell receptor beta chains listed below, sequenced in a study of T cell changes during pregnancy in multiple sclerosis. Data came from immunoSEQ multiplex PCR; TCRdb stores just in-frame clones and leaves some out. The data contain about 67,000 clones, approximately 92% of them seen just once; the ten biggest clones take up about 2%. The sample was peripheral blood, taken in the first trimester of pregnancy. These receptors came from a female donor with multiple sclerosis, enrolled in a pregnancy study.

The CDR3 here is CASSFSGNYNEQFF. CDR3 bases: TGTGCCAGCAGCTTTTCCGGGAACTACAATGAGCAGTTCTTC. The V and J genes are TRBV7-9 and TRBJ2-1, with D tentatively TRBD2 (5 bases). This CDR3 region has 14 residues. The germline V gene has CDR1 SEHNR and CDR2 FQNEAQ (reference sequence). V gave up 3 bases and J gave up 3 bases, with 9 bases separating them.

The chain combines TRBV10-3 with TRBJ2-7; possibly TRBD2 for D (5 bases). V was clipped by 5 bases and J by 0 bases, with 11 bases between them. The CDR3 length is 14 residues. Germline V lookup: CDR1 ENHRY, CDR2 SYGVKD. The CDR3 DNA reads TGTGCCATCAGTAAAATGGGGAGCTCCTACGAGCAGTACTTC. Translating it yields CAISKMGSSYEQYF.

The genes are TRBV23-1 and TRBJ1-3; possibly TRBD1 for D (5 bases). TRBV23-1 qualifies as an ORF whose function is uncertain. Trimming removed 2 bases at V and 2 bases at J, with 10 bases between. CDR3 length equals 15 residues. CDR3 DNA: TGCGCCAGCAGTCAACCCGCCAGGGCTGGAAACACCATATATTTT. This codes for CASSQPARAGNTIYF.

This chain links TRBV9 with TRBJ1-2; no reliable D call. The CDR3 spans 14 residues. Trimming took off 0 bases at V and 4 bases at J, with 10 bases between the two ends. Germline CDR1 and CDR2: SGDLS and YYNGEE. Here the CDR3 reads CASSVVPGSYGYTF. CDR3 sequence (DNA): TGTGCCAGCAGCGTAGTCCCGGGAAGCTATGGCTACACCTTC. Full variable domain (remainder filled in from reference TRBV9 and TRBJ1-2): DSGVTQTPKHLITATGQRVTLRCSPRSGDLSVYWYQQSLDQGLQFLIQYYNGEERAKGNILERFSAQQFPDLHSELNLSSLELGDSALYFCASSVVPGSYGYTFGSGTRLTVV.

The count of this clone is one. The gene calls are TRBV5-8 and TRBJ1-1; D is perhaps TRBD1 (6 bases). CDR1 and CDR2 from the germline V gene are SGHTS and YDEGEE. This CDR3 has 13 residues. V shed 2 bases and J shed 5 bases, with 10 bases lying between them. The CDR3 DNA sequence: TGTGCCAGCAGCTTCTTCAGGGGAACTGAAGCTTTCTTT. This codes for CASSFFRGTEAFF.

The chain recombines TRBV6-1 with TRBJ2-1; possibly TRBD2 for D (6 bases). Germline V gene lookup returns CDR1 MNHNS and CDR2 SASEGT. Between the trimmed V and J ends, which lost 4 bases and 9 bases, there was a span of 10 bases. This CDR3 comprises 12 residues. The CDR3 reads CASSAMGGEQFF. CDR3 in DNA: TGTGCCAGCAGTGCCATGGGGGGTGAGCAGTTCTTC.

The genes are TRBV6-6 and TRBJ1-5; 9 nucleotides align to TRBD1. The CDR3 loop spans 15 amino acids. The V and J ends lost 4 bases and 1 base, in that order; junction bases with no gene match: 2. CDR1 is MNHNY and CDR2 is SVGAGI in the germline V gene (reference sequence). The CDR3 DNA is TGTGCCAGCAGTTGGACAGGGGCGAGCAATCAGCCCCAGCATTTT. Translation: CASSWTGASNQPQHF.

The CDR3 nucleotides are TGTGCCAGCGGTAGGGGGGGACAGGGCGCAGATGAGCAGTTCTTC. This encodes CASGRGGQGADEQFF. The gene calls are TRBV7-3 and TRBJ2-1, with TRBD1 matching 9 bases. CDR1 is SGHTA and CDR2 is FQGTGA in the germline V gene. The V segment lost 8 bases and the J segment 8 bases; nucleotides outside the gene matches: 13. This CDR3 is 15 amino acids long.

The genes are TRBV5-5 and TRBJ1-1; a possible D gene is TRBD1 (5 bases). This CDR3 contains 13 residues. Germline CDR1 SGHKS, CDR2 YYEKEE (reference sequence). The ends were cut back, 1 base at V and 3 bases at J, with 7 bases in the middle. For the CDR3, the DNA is TGTGCCAGCAGCTTGCAAGGGGACACTGAAGCTTTCTTT. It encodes CASSLQGDTEAFF. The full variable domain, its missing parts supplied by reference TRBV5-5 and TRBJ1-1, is DAGVTQSPTHLIKTRGQQVTLRCSPISGHKSVSWYQQVLGQGPQFIFQYYEKEERGRGNFPDRFSARQFPNYSSELNVNALLLGDSALYLCASSLQGDTEAFFGQGTRLTVV.

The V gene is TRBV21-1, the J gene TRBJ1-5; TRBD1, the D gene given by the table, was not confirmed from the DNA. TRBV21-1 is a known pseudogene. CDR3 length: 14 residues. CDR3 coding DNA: TGTGCCAGCAGCCCAGGTGGTCTCAATCAGCCCCAGCATTTT. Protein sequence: CASSPGGLNQPQHF.

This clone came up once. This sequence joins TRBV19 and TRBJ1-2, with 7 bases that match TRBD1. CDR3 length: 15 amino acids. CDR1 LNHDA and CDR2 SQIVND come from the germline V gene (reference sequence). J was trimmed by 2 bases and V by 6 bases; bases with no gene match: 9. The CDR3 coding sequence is TGTGCCAGTAGCCCATCGACAGGGCAGAACTATGGCTACACCTTC. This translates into CASSPSTGQNYGYTF.

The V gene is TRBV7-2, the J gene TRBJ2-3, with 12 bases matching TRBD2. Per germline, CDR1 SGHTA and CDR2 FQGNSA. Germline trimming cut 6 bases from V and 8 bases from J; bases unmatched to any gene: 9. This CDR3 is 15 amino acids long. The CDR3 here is CASSPTSGGPGTQYF. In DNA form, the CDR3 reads TGTGCCAGCAGTCCGACTAGCGGGGGTCCGGGTACGCAGTATTTT.

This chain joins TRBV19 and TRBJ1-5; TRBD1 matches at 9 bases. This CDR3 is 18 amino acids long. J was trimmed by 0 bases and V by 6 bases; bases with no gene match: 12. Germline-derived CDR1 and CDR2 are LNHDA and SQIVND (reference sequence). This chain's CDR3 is CASRTGGRSGVSNQPQHF. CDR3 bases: TGTGCCAGTAGGACAGGGGGGCGTTCAGGGGTTAGCAATCAGCCCCAGCATTTT. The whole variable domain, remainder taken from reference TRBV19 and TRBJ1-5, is DGGITQSPKYLFRKEGQNVTLSCEQNLNHDAMYWYRQDPGQGLRLIYYSQIVNDFQKGDIAEGYSVSREKKESFPLTVTSAQKNPTAFYLCASRTGGRSGVSNQPQHFGDGTRLSIL.

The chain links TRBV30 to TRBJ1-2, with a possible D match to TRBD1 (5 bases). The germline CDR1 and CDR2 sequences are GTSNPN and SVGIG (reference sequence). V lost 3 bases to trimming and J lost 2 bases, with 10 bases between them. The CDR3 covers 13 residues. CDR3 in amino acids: CAWSSRGNYGYTF. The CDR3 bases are TGTGCCTGGAGCTCCCGGGGGAACTATGGCTACACCTTC. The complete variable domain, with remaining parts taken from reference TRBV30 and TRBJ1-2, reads SQTIHQWPATLVQPVGSPLSLECTVEGTSNPNLYWYRQAAGRGLQLLFYSVGIGQISSEVPQNLSASRPQDRQFILSSKKLLLSDSGFYLCAWSSRGNYGYTFGSGTRLTVV.

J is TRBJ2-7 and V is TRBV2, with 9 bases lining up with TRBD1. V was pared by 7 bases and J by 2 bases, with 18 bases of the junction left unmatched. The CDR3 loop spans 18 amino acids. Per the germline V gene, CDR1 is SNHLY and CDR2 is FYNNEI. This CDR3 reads CASTPGLLGQGSPYEQYF. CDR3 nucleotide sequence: TGTGCCAGCACCCCAGGGCTACTCGGACAGGGGTCTCCCTACGAGCAGTACTTC.

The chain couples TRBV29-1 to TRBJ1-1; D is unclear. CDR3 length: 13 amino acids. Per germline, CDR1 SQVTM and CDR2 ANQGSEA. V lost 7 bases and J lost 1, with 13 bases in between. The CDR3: CSGRLGRNTEAFF. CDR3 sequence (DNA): TGCAGCGGCCGACTGGGTAGGAACACTGAAGCTTTCTTT.

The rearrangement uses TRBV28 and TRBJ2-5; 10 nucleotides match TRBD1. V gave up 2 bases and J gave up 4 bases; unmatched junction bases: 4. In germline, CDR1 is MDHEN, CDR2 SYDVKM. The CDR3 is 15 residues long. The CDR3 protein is CASSLERDRGETQYF. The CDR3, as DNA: TGTGCCAGCAGTTTAGAGCGGGACAGGGGAGAGACCCAGTACTTC. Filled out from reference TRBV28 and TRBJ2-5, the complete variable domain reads DVKVTQSSRYLVKRTGEKVFLECVQDMDHENMFWYRQDPGLGLRLIYFSYDVKMKEKGDIPEGYSVSREKKERFSLILESASTNQTSMYLCASSLERDRGETQYFGPGTRLLVL.

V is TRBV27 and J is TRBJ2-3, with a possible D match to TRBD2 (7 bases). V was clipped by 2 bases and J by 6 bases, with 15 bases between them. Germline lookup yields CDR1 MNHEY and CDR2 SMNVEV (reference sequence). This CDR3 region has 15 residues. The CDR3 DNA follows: TGTGCCAGCAGTTTAGGGGGGGGCCTAGTTGATACGCAGTATTTT. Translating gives CASSLGGGLVDTQYF.

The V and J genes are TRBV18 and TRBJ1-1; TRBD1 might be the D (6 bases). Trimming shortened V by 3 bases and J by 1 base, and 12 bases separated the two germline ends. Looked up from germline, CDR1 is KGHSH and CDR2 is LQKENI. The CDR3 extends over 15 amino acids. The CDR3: CASSPEGQSNTEAFF. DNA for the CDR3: TGTGCCAGCTCACCTGAAGGACAGTCGAACACTGAAGCTTTCTTT. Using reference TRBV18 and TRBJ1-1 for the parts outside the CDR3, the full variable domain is NAGVMQNPRHLVRRRGQEARLRCSPMKGHSHVYWYRQLPEEGLKFMVYLQKENIIDESGMPKERFSAEFPKEGPSILRIQQVVRGDSAAYFCASSPEGQSNTEAFFGQGTRLTVV.

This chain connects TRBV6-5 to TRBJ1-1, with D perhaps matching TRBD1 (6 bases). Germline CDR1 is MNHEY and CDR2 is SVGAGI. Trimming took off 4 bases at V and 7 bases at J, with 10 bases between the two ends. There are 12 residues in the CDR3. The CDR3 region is CASSFRDNEAFF. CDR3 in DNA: TGTGCCAGCAGTTTCCGGGACAATGAAGCTTTCTTT.

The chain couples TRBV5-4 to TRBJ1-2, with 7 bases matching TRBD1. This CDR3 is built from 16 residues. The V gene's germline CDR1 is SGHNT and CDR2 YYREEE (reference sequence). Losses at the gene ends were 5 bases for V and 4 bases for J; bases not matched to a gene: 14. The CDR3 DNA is TGTGCCAGCAGACCGGAACAGGGGAGGACCCTCTATGGCTACACCTTC. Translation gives CASRPEQGRTLYGYTF.

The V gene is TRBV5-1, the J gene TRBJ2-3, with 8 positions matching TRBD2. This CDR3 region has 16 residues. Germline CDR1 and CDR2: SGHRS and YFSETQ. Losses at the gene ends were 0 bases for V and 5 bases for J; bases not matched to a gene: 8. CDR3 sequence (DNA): TGCGCCAGCAGCTTGGAGTTAGCGGGGTATCGAGATACGCAGTATTTT. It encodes CASSLELAGYRDTQYF.